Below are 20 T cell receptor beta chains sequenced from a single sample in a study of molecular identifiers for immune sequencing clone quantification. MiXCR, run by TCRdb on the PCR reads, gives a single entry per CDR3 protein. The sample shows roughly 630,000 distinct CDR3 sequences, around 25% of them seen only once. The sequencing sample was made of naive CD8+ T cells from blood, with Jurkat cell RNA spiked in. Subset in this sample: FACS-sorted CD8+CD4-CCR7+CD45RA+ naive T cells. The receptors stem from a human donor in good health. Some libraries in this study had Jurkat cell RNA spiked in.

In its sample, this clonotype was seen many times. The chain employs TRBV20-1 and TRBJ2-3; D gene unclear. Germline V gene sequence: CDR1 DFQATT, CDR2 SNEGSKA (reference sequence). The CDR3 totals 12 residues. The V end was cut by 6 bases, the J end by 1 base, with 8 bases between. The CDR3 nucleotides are TGCAGTGCAAGTCCGGGCACAGATACGCAGTATTTT. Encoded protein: CSASPGTDTQYF.

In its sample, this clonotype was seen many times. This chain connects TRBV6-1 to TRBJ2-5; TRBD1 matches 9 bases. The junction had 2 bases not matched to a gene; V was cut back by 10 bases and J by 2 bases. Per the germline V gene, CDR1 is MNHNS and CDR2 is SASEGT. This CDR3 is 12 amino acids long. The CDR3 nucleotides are TGTGCCATTGGACAGGGGCAAGAGACCCAGTACTTC. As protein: CAIGQGQETQYF.

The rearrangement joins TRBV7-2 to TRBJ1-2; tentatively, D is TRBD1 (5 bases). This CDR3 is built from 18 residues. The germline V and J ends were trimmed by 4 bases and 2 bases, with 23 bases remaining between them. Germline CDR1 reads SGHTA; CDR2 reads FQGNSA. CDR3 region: CASSSVGYNRIDNYGYTF. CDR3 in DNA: TGTGCCAGCAGCTCTGTAGGATATAACAGGATTGACAACTATGGCTACACCTTC.

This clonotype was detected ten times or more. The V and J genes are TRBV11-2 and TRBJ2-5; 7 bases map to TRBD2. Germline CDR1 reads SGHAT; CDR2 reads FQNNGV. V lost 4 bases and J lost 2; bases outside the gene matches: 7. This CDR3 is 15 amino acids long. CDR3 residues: CASSSPAGPQETQYF. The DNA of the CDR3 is TGTGCCAGCAGCTCCCCAGCGGGACCGCAAGAGACCCAGTACTTC.

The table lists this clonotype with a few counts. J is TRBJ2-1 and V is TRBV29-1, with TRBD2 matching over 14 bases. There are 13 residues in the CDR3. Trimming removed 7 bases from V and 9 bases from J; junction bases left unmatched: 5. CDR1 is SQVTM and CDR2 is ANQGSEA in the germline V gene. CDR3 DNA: TGCAGCGGGACTAGCGGGAGGAGGAGTGAGCAGTTCTTC. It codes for CSGTSGRRSEQFF.

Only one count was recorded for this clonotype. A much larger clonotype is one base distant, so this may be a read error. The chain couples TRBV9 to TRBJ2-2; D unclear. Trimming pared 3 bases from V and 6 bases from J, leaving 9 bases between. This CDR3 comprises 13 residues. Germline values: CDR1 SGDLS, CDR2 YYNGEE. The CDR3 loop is CASSGWPAGELFF. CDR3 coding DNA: TGTGCCAGCAGCGGGTGGCCCGCCGGGGAGCTGTTTTTT. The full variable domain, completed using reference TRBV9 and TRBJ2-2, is DSGVTQTPKHLITATGQRVTLRCSPRSGDLSVYWYQQSLDQGLQFLIQYYNGEERAKGNILERFSAQQFPDLHSELNLSSLELGDSALYFCASSGWPAGELFFGEGSRLTVL.

CDR3 loop: CSARVVGETQYF. DNA of the CDR3: TGCAGTGCTAGAGTTGTCGGAGAGACCCAGTACTTC. The chain has TRBV20-1 and TRBJ2-5; no definite D call. Germline-derived CDR1 and CDR2 are DFQATT and SNEGSKA (reference sequence). Trimming pared 1 base from V and 4 bases from J, leaving 7 bases between. The CDR3 runs 12 residues.

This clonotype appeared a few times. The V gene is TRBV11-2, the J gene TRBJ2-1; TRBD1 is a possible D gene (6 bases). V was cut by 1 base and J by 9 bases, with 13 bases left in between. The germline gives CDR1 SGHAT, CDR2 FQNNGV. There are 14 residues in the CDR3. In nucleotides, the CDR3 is TGTGCCAGCAGCTTAGTCACAGGGTTTCCTGAGCAGTTCTTC. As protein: CASSLVTGFPEQFF.

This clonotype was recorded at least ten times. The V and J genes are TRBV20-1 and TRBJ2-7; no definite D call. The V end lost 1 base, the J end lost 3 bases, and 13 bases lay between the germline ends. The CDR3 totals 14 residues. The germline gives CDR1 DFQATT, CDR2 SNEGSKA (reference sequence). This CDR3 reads CSARGVGRSYEQYF. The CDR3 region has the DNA TGCAGTGCTAGAGGGGTCGGCCGGAGCTACGAGCAGTACTTC.

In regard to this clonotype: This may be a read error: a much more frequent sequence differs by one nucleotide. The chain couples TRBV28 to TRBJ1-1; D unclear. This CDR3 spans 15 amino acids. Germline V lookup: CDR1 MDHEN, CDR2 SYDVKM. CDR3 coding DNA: TGTGCCGGCAGTCTCTTTGAGGCCGCGTACACTGAAGCTTTCTTT. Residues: CAGSLFEAAYTEAFF.

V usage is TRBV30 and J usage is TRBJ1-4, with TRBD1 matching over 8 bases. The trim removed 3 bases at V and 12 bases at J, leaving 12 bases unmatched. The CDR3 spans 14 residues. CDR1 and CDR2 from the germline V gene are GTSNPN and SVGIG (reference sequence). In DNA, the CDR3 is TGTGCCTGGAGCCGGCAAGTAGGACAGGGACAACTGTTTTTT. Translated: CAWSRQVGQGQLFF.

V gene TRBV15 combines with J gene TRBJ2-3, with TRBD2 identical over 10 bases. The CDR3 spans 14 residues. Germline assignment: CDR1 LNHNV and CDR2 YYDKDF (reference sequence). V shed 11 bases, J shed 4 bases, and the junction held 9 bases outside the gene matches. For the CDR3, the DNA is TGTGCCGCCGAGCGGGGGGGCCTCGCAGATACGCAGTATTTT. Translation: CAAERGGLADTQYF.

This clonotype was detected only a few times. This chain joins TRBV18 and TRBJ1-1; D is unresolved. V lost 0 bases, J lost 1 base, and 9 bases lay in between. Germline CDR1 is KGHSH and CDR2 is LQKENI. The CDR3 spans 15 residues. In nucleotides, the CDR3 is TGTGCCAGCTCACCACCTGGGCCGGGGAACACTGAAGCTTTCTTT. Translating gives CASSPPGPGNTEAFF. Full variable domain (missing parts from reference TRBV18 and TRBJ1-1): NAGVMQNPRHLVRRRGQEARLRCSPMKGHSHVYWYRQLPEEGLKFMVYLQKENIIDESGMPKERFSAEFPKEGPSILRIQQVVRGDSAAYFCASSPPGPGNTEAFFGQGTRLTVV.

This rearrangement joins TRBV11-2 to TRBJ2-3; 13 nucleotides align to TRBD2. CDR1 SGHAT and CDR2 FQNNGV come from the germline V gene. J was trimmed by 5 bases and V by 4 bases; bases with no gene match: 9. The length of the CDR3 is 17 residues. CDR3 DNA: TGTGCCAGCAGCTACACCGGGACTAGCGGGAATCAAGATACGCAGTATTTT. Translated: CASSYTGTSGNQDTQYF.

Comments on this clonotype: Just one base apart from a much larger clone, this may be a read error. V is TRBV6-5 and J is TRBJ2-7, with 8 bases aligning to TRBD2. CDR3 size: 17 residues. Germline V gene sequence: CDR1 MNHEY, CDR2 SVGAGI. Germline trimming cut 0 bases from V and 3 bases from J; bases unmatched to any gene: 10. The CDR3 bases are TGTGCCAGCAGTTACTCGTCCTCGGGAGGGCTCATCTACGAGCAGTACTTC. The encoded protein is CASSYSSSGGLIYEQYF.

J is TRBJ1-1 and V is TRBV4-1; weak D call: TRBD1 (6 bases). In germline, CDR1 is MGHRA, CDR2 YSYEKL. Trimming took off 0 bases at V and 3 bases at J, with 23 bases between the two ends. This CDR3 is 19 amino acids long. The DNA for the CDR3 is TGCGCCAGCAGCCAAGAGGGACCCGGACAGCCCCTCACGCACACTGAAGCTTTCTTT. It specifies CASSQEGPGQPLTHTEAFF.

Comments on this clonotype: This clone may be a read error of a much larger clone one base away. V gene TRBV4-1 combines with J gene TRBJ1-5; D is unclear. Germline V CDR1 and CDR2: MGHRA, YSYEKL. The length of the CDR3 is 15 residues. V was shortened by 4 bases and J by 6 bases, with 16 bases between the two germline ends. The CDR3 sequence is CASSRDLVGGQPQHF. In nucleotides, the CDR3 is TGCGCCAGCAGCCGAGATCTGGTAGGAGGTCAGCCCCAGCATTTT.

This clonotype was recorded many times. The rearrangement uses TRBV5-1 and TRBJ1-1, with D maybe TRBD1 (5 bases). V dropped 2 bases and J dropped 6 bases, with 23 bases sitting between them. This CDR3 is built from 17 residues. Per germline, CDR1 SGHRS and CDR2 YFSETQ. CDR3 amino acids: CASSLLLVGTGGPEAFF. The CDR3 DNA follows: TGCGCCAGCAGCTTATTATTAGTTGGCACAGGCGGCCCTGAAGCTTTCTTT. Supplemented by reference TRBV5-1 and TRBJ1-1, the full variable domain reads KAGVTQTPRYLIKTRGQQVTLSCSPISGHRSVSWYQQTPGQGLQFLFEYFSETQRNKGNFPGRFSGRQFSNSRSEMNVSTLELGDSALYLCASSLLLVGTGGPEAFFGQGTRLTVV.

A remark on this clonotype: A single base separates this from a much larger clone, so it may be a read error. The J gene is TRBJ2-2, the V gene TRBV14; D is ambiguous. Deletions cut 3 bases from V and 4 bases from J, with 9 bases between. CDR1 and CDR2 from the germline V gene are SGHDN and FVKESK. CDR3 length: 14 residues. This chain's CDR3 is CASSQVTATGELFF. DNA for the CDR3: TGTGCCAGCAGCCAGGTTACCGCCACCGGGGAGCTGTTTTTT.

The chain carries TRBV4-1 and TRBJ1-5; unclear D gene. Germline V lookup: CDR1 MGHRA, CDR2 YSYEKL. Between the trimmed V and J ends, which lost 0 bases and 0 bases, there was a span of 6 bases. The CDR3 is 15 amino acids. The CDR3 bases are TGCGCCAGCAGCCAAGAAAAATATAGCAATCAGCCCCAGCATTTT. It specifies CASSQEKYSNQPQHF.